This T cell receptor beta chain was obtained from a study of CD8 T cells in ankylosing spondylitis. MiXCR, applied by TCRdb to the 5' RACE reads, yields one record per CDR3 protein. This repertoire shows about 140,000 distinct CDR3 sequences, roughly 8.3% found once; its top ten account for 6% to 9.5%. Looked up from germline, CDR1 is ENHRY and CDR2 is SYGVKD. This CDR3 is built from 14 residues. Trimming pared 2 bases from V and 4 bases from J, leaving 12 bases between. About this clonotype: Its specificity is not known.

Study conclusions and caveats: Those disease-linked clones were CD8+; they were also relatively rare in peripheral blood. Significantly higher representation of disease-linked clones was reported for matched ankylosing spondylitis synovial fluid. Some of these motif variants have turned up before, in reports on reactive arthritis synovial fluid and blood.

The chain carries TRBV10-3 and TRBJ2-7; possibly TRBD2 for D (5 bases). The specimen was synovial fluid, either unsorted or a sorted T cell fraction (not recorded which). This clonotype was sampled from a male donor with ankylosing spondylitis. As DNA, the CDR3 is TGTGCCATCAGTGAGGGCGGGCTTGGGTACGAGCAGTACTTC. It translates to CAISEGGLGYEQYF.